This TCR beta chain was recovered during a study of CD8 T cells in ankylosing spondylitis (dated by TCRdb to the late 2010s). Regarding the research as a whole: The study set out to find disease-linked TCR variants by profiling T cell receptor beta repertoires in ankylosing spondylitis patients and healthy donors. The full study cohort was made up of about 24 ankylosing spondylitis patients and about a hundred healthy donors. Peripheral blood was sampled, and synovial fluid was also collected from ankylosing spondylitis patients. The research as a whole found: A TCR beta motif of several highly homologous amino acid variants appeared characteristic of blood from ankylosing spondylitis patients. The disease-linked clones were reported to be significantly enriched in matched synovial fluid samples from ankylosing spondylitis patients. A CD8+ phenotype was shown by the disease-linked clones, which were found at relatively low frequencies in peripheral blood. Some motif variants were previously reported in synovial fluid and blood of reactive arthritis patients, suggesting common disease-initiation mechanisms.

This clonotype was detected a few times. Its antigen has not been determined. Base qualities are not recorded, but no much larger clone differs from it by a single base. From the germline V gene (reference sequence), CDR1 is DFQATT and CDR2 is SNEGSKA. The CDR3 contains 14 residues, cysteine and phenylalanine counted. The sequence is cut down to CDR3 DNA, 42 bases in frame from base 1. Trimming takes 0 bases from V and 5 bases from J, and the germline ends sit 13 bases apart. TCRdb records Illumina HiSeq 2500 as the sequencer. TCR beta libraries were prepared by quantitative 5'-RACE with molecular barcodes. Under the source paper's analysis protocol: A new computational method, built on a probabilistic model of VDJ rearrangement, was used to identify disease-linked TCR variants. Using fastp at Q25 and MiXCR, TCRdb reprocessed the public reads and kept productive beta chains. Rows with one shared CDR3 protein collapse into an entry with the most common genes and DNA. The authors' filters were not applied to this entry. This sample lists 470,000 or so distinct CDR3 sequences; roughly 25% were detected once. The ten largest make up 0.85% to 1% of the sample.

The chain joins TRBV20-1 to TRBJ1-2, and perhaps TRBD1 as D gene, on 6 matching bases. The receptor comes from a male donor with ankylosing spondylitis. Sequenced input: blood, either unsorted or a sorted T cell fraction (not recorded which). The CDR3 here reads CSARDGGQLYGYTF. The sequenced DNA: TGCAGTGCTAGAGATGGAGGACAGCTTTATGGCTACACCTTC.